Listed here are 10 T cell receptor beta chains from one sample, sequenced in a study of PD-1 blockade in classical Hodgkin lymphoma. Sequencing was performed with immunoSEQ multiplex PCR; in TCRdb, only in-frame clones are kept and a portion is missing. Of 90,000 to 100,000 clones in the sample, around 80% are singletons; the top ten hold about a tenth. Time point described: cycle 4 day 1 (C4D1), after 6 weeks of nivolumab. Every patient relapsed after autologous stem cell transplantation, and brentuximab vedotin exposure varied. The material sequenced was peripheral blood mononuclear cells (PBMCs), taken before the fourth cycle of nivolumab. The receptors originated from a human donor with classical Hodgkin lymphoma.

This chain connects TRBV19 to TRBJ1-2; no clear D. The germline CDR1 and CDR2 sequences are LNHDA and SQIVND (reference sequence). This CDR3 comprises 12 residues. Trimming stripped 3 bases from V and 4 bases from J, with 6 bases between. CDR3: CASSMGTYGYTF. The CDR3 DNA reads TGTGCCAGTAGTATGGGTACCTATGGCTACACCTTC. Looking up the rest from reference TRBV19 and TRBJ1-2 gives the full variable domain: DGGITQSPKYLFRKEGQNVTLSCEQNLNHDAMYWYRQDPGQGLRLIYYSQIVNDFQKGDIAEGYSVSREKKESFPLTVTSAQKNPTAFYLCASSMGTYGYTFGSGTRLTVV.

The chain recombines TRBV7-3 with TRBJ2-2, with a possible D match to TRBD1 (6 bases). This CDR3 region has 16 residues. V was clipped by 8 bases and J by 2 bases, with 18 bases between them. In germline, CDR1 is SGHTA, CDR2 FQGTGA. CDR3 sequence: CASGKFGGHNTGELFF. The CDR3 region has the DNA TGTGCCAGCGGGAAGTTTGGGGGACACAACACCGGGGAGCTGTTTTTT.

This clone was found once. J is TRBJ1-5 and V is TRBV5-4, with D unclear. Germline V gives CDR1 SGHNT, CDR2 YYREEE (reference sequence). Trimming left V 3 bases short and J 1 base short, with 5 bases between. The CDR3 loop spans 13 amino acids. The CDR3 here is CASSSDSNQPQHF. CDR3 nucleotides: TGTGCCAGCAGCTCCGACAGCAATCAGCCCCAGCATTTT. The variable domain in full, with the rest retrieved from reference TRBV5-4 and TRBJ1-5, is ETGVTQSPTHLIKTRGQQVTLRCSSQSGHNTVSWYQQALGQGPQFIFQYYREEENGRGNFPPRFSGLQFPNYSSELNVNALELDDSALYLCASSSDSNQPQHFGDGTRLSIL.

The gene calls are TRBV18 and TRBJ2-5, with D unclear. The CDR3 sequence is 13 residues long. V was clipped by 0 bases and J by 5 bases, with 7 bases between them. CDR1 is KGHSH and CDR2 is LQKENI in the germline V gene. This chain's CDR3 is CASSPPMSETQYF. The CDR3 DNA is TGTGCCAGCTCACCACCGATGAGCGAGACCCAGTACTTC.

The chain links TRBV19 to TRBJ2-3; TRBD1 matches 12 bases. The CDR3 length is 17 residues. J gave up 7 bases and V 3 bases, and 11 bases lay outside the gene matches. The germline gives CDR1 LNHDA, CDR2 SQIVND (reference sequence). The CDR3 loop reads CASSIAHGTGGVYTQYF. The CDR3 region has the DNA TGTGCCAGTAGTATCGCCCACGGGACAGGGGGCGTGTATACGCAGTATTTT.

The rearrangement uses TRBV5-1 and TRBJ1-4, with 9 bases lining up with TRBD1. The germline gives CDR1 SGHRS, CDR2 YFSETQ. The J segment lost 0 bases and the V segment lost 5 bases, leaving 5 bases of the junction unmatched. The CDR3 is 16 residues long. CDR3 coding DNA: TGCGCCAGCAGGATACAGGGGGCCCCAACTAATGAAAAACTGTTTTTT. Translation gives CASRIQGAPTNEKLFF.

This clone was counted between two and nine times. V is TRBV5-5 and J is TRBJ2-7; D may match TRBD1 or TRBD2 (5 bases each). This CDR3 is 15 amino acids long. The germline V and J ends were trimmed by 2 bases and 0 bases, with 12 bases remaining between them. From germline, CDR1 is SGHKS and CDR2 YYEKEE (reference sequence). The CDR3 sequence: CASSFSAGSSYEQYF. The CDR3 region has the DNA TGTGCCAGCAGCTTCTCGGCAGGGAGCTCCTACGAGCAGTACTTC.

The chain carries TRBV5-5 and TRBJ2-5; weak D call: TRBD2 (5 bases). Trimming removed 3 bases at V and 5 bases at J, with 17 bases between. CDR3 length: 15 amino acids. Germline V gene sequence: CDR1 SGHKS, CDR2 YYEKEE (reference sequence). As DNA, the CDR3 is TGTGCCAGCAGCTCCTCAGGAGGTTTAAGCGAGACCCAGTACTTC. The encoded protein is CASSSSGGLSETQYF.

The rearrangement uses TRBV5-1 and TRBJ2-2; 12 positions match TRBD1. Germline CDR1 reads SGHRS; CDR2 reads YFSETQ. This CDR3 is built from 16 residues. V shed 1 base and J 7 bases; nucleotides not matched to a gene: 5. This chain's CDR3 is CASSLLGQGAYGELFF. CDR3 nucleotide sequence: TGCGCCAGCAGCTTGCTGGGACAGGGGGCTTACGGGGAGCTGTTTTTT.

This clone came up a few times. The rearrangement uses TRBV5-6 and TRBJ2-7, with unresolved D. V lost 3 bases and J lost 7, with 11 bases in between. This CDR3 is built from 12 residues. Germline assignment: CDR1 SGHDT and CDR2 YYEEEE. CDR3 protein: CASSWINGEQYF. The CDR3, as DNA: TGTGCCAGCAGCTGGATTAATGGAGAGCAGTACTTC.